This TCR beta chain emerged from a study of early T cells in non-severe SARS-CoV-2 infection. Turning to the study itself: Sequencing used unsorted whole-blood bulk RNA, so chains lack pairing.

Unique molecular identifiers (one per individual cDNA molecule) were attached. TCRdb re-analysed the 5' RACE reads in MiXCR, keeping a single row per CDR3 protein. The table records roughly 55,000 distinct CDR3 sequences, about 9.9% of them present only once. Study outcomes and limitations: Matches to VDJdb favored anti-spike CD8 responses and missed private and CD4 specificities.

A few counts support this clonotype. Its target is not known. The junction and the germline gene differ at one end; a read error may be behind it. Germline V gene sequence: CDR1 SGHTA, CDR2 FQGNSA. CDR3 length: 11 residues. This sequence originates from an adult who was a healthcare worker with PCR-confirmed SARS-CoV-2 infection or an uninfected control (not recorded which). The sample was whole blood. The genes are TRBV7-2 and TRBJ1-2; no reliable D call. The CDR3, as DNA: TGTGCCAGCAGCCCTAAATATGGCTACACCTTC. Translated, it gives CASSPKYGYTF.